Here is one TCR beta chain with its context. Spiking of synthetic TCR analog templates was performed in each PCR. TCRdb's copy holds only in-frame clones and misses some; the assay was immunoSEQ multiplex PCR. This table holds roughly 50,000 clones, 60% to 85% found once. These data are taken from a study of PD-L1 blockade in urothelial cancer. The CDR3 is made up of 14 amino acids. After removal of 3 bases from V and 8 bases from J, the junction contained 10 bases not matched to a gene. Germline V gene lookup returns CDR1 SGDLS and CDR2 YYNGEE. This receptor was identified in an older man with urothelial cancer. The sequenced sample was PBMCs, obtained around atezolizumab (anti-PD-L1) treatment. This rearrangement joins TRBV9 to TRBJ1-2; 7 nucleotides match TRBD1. Written as DNA, the CDR3 is TGTGCCAGCAGCGGTATGACAGGGCGTTACGGCTACACCTTC. Protein sequence: CASSGMTGRYGYTF.